This TCR beta chain derives from a study of Ad26.COV2.S vaccination and SARS-CoV-2 variants. The repertoire was sequenced with immunoSEQ multiplex PCR; TCRdb's copy has only in-frame clones and lacks some. The repertoire includes about 180,000 clones, roughly 87% of them detected once, and 4.5% to 7.5% sits in the top ten. A note on this clone: Its target is unknown.

Overall study findings and caveats: Comparability of non-spike TCR breadth was observed across vaccine and placebo recipients. Those who received the vaccine showed greater spike-specific TCR breadth than those given placebo. Total T cell responses, in the TCR breadth and depth analyses, may have been underestimated. Substantial response breadth was reportedly seen for spike-specific CD8+ and CD4+ T cells after vaccination.

This clonotype was sampled from a human donor who had recovered from COVID-19. The sequencing used peripheral blood, collected after recovery from COVID-19.

Written as DNA, the CDR3 is TGTGCCAGCAGCTTAGCGGACCAATACAATGAGCAGTTCTTC. Encoded protein: CASSLADQYNEQFF. This chain joins TRBV11-3 and TRBJ2-1; D not certain. Germline CDR1 SGHNT, CDR2 YENEEA. The CDR3 is made up of 14 amino acids. V dropped 1 base and J dropped 4 bases, with 8 bases sitting between them.